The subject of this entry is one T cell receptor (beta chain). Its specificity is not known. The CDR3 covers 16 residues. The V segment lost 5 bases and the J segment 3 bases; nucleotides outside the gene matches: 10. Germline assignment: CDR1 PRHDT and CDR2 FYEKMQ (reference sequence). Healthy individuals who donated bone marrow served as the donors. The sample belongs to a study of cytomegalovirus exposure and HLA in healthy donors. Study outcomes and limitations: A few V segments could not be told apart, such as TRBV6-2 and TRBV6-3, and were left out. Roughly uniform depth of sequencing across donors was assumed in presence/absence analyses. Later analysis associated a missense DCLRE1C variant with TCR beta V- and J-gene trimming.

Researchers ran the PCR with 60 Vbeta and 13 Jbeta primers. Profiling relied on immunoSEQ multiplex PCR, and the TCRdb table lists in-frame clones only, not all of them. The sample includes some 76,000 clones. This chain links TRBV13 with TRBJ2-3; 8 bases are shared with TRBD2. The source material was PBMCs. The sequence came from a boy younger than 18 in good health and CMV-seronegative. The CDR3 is CASSSLGIAGTDTQYF. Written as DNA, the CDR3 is TGTGCCAGCAGCAGCCTCGGGATAGCGGGAACAGATACGCAGTATTTT.